These 4 T cell receptor beta chains were sequenced from one sample in a study of shared clonotypes between healthy human individuals. The data were produced by immunoSEQ multiplex PCR, yet TCRdb's version contains in-frame clones alone and is incomplete. The data hold some 2,500,000 clones, with 93% observed a single time. The material sequenced was naive CD4+ T cells from PBMCs. Stated subset: CD45RA+ positively selected. These receptors came from a man aged 18-30 years in good health. Some clones in this sample may be carry-over from other donors' samples.

V usage is TRBV28 and J usage is TRBJ2-5; possibly TRBD2 for D (5 bases). The CDR3 has 11 residues. Germline V gives CDR1 MDHEN, CDR2 SYDVKM. V was clipped by 3 bases and J by 9 bases, with 8 bases between them. The CDR3 region is CASSFRGSQYF. The CDR3 DNA sequence: TGTGCCAGCAGTTTTCGGGGTTCCCAGTACTTC.

This sequence joins TRBV11-2 and TRBJ2-4, with a weak D call TRBD2 (6 bases). Germline CDR1 reads SGHAT; CDR2 reads FQNNGV. Trimming took off 5 bases at V and 5 bases at J, with 16 bases between the two ends. The CDR3 is made up of 15 amino acids. The CDR3 sequence is CASSRWAGSQNIQYF. Here the CDR3 DNA reads TGTGCCAGCAGCCGGTGGGCGGGGTCACAAAACATTCAGTACTTC.

The chain uses TRBV6-6 and TRBJ1-6, with D unclear. Between the trimmed V and J ends, which lost 0 bases and 10 bases, there was a span of 13 bases. The CDR3 covers 15 residues. The germline V gene encodes CDR1 MNHNY and CDR2 SVGAGI (reference sequence). This CDR3 is CASSYSTPPGSPLHF. Written as DNA, the CDR3 is TGTGCCAGCAGTTACTCAACCCCCCCGGGCTCACCCCTCCACTTT.

The CDR3 protein is CSARAGTGAYEQYF. CDR3 nucleotide sequence: TGCAGCGCCCGCGCCGGGACAGGGGCCTACGAGCAGTACTTC. The gene calls are TRBV29-1 and TRBJ2-7, with 10 bases fitting TRBD1. The trim removed 7 bases at V and 2 bases at J, leaving 8 bases unmatched. This CDR3 comprises 14 residues. Germline V gives CDR1 SQVTM, CDR2 ANQGSEA.